These T cell receptor beta chains were read from a single sample in a study of Graves' ophthalmopathy and Graves' hyperthyroidism. One entry per CDR3 protein, called by TCRdb with MiXCR from the multiplex PCR reads. This table holds some 380,000 distinct CDR3 sequences, over 15% found once. Material: peripheral blood. All receptors derive from a woman under 30 with stable Graves' hyperthyroidism. The conserved cysteine and the conserved F or W are not part of the CDR3 here. Where a row states a size, it is once, few, many or the class of an expanded clone; other rows omit it.

AWSGPSYEQY - TRBJ2-7 TRBV30
ASKARDRVVEQY many TRBJ2-7 TRBV6-1
ASRHTTTNYGYT - TRBJ1-2 TRBV6-1
ASSEQGQETQY - TRBJ2-5 TRBV6-1
ASTGLLRTDRDEQY many TRBJ2-7 TRBV6-2/TRBV6-3
ASRQNTGTNSPLH - TRBJ1-6 TRBV27
ASSQKGAYGYT - TRBJ1-2 TRBV14
ASSYGAGANVLT many TRBJ2-6 TRBV6-5
ASQRSSYNSPLH - TRBJ1-6 TRBV19
ASSDEIPPKETQY many TRBJ2-5 TRBV25-1
ASSSLPGQLSYGYT few TRBJ1-2 TRBV27
ASSRTGVDLETQY many TRBJ2-5 TRBV19
SAPGTSGIGETQY many TRBJ2-5 TRBV20-1
ASSTRKEGGSYEQY many TRBJ2-7 TRBV7-9
ASSPEPRGTEAF few TRBJ1-1 TRBV18
ASSLSGGNYGYT many TRBJ1-2 TRBV12-3/TRBV12-4
AISASGTGANVLT many TRBJ2-6 TRBV10-3
ASSWSQGMNTEAF - TRBJ1-1 TRBV5-1
ATSERGREGYT few TRBJ1-2 TRBV24-1
ASSEGQWVPNQPQH - TRBJ1-5 TRBV19
ASSPHRAGAYEQY many TRBJ2-7 TRBV12-3/TRBV12-4
ASSLAGGLQETQY many TRBJ2-5 TRBV19
ASSPTTGLGYT few TRBJ1-2 TRBV5-1
ASSLRDTAPLH - TRBJ1-6 TRBV12-3/TRBV12-4
ASSTTGRDGYT few TRBJ1-2 TRBV13
ASSPTGGHQPQH many TRBJ1-5 TRBV12-3/TRBV12-4
ASSDAGYSTEAF many TRBJ1-1 TRBV12-3/TRBV12-4
ASSPVGAGANVLT many TRBJ2-6 TRBV7-6
ASSYTRTGRYGYT many TRBJ1-2 TRBV19
ASSATGRAEAF many TRBJ1-1 TRBV6-5
ASSKGAKPNYGYT - TRBJ1-2 TRBV3-1
ASSLAGQGPYEQY - TRBJ2-7 TRBV12-3/TRBV12-4
ATSRPPPGGQPQH many TRBJ1-5 TRBV15